Listed below are T cell receptor beta chains from one sample, sequenced in a study of blood T cells in healthy people across ages. MiXCR was run by TCRdb on the 5' RACE reads, yielding one entry per CDR3 protein. The table has more than 650,000 distinct CDR3 sequences, about a fifth seen once. Sequencing was carried out using blood. The receptors originated from a man aged 65 to 79 in good health. The CDR3 runs from the conserved cysteine through the conserved F or W. Size is omitted from some rows. Given values are once, few, many or a class for expanded clones.

abundance | v_gene | len | CDR3aa
. | TRBV5-1 | 15 | CASSFGGTGSYGYTF
few | TRBV20-1 | 14 | CSARVKAGNTEAFF
. | TRBV24-1 | 16 | CATSDPGTGWQETQYF
few | TRBV12-3/TRBV12-4 | 16 | CASSLLGLANTGELFF
few | TRBV3-1 | 13 | CASSRGVLETQYF
. | TRBV20-1 | 13 | CSARVPGLNIQYF
few | TRBV19 | 14 | CASTRDSLTYEQYF
few | TRBV20-1 | 14 | CSAPKGDSNQPQHF
. | TRBV3-1 | 13 | CASSRRDSDGYTF
many | TRBV7-3 | 14 | CASSLQPSTDTQYF
few | TRBV7-2 | 15 | CASSLEMASVQPQHF
few | TRBV12-3/TRBV12-4 | 14 | CASSSGGVSYEQYF
. | TRBV11-2 | 15 | CASSYQTGVGDEQYF
. | TRBV6-2/TRBV6-3 | 17 | CASSYPQVGRLTDTQYF
. | TRBV29-1 | 13 | CSVRDSSSQGYTF
. | TRBV20-1 | 13 | CSARERGSEKLFF
. | TRBV29-1 | 13 | CSVPSGPHGTQYF
. | TRBV12-3/TRBV12-4 | 17 | CASSPDVLAGGPDTQYF